The rows below give T cell receptor beta chains drawn from one sample of a study of long-term antiretroviral therapy in people with HIV. The method was immunoSEQ multiplex PCR; TCRdb's version includes in-frame clones alone and lacks a portion of them. The repertoire consists of tens of thousands of clones, with approximately 83% occurring once and the leading ten covering roughly 15%. This specimen consisted of unsorted PBMCs, obtained 1.2 years after starting antiretroviral therapy. The receptors shown here come from a man aged 50 to 59 with HIV. The CDR3 runs from the conserved cysteine through the conserved F or W. The D gene is left open where the match is weak. The size entry is marked missing in some rows and otherwise reads once, few, many or a size class.

V gene: TRBV21-1; J gene: TRBJ2-7; clone size: NA; CDR3 length: 14; D gene: NA; CDR3 protein: CAVWRGTESYEQYF; CDR3 DNA: TGTGCCGTGTGGCGCGGGACGGAGTCCTACGAGCAGTACTTC
V gene: TRBV18; J gene: TRBJ2-2; clone size: NA; CDR3 length: 16; D gene: NA; CDR3 protein: CASSPPSYEVPGELFF; CDR3 DNA: TGTGCCAGCTCACCACCGTCTTATGAGGTCCCCGGGGAGCTGTTTTTT
V gene: TRBV9; J gene: TRBJ2-4; clone size: NA; CDR3 length: 11; D gene: TRBD2; CDR3 protein: CASGGGARQYF; CDR3 DNA: TGTGCCAGCGGGGGAGGGGCCAGGCAGTACTTC
V gene: TRBV7-2; J gene: TRBJ1-2; clone size: NA; CDR3 length: 15; D gene: TRBD1; CDR3 protein: CASPPAGNRGYGYTF; CDR3 DNA: TGTGCCAGCCCCCCCGCGGGGAACAGGGGGTATGGCTACACCTTC
V gene: TRBV6-1; J gene: TRBJ2-3; clone size: NA; CDR3 length: 14; D gene: NA; CDR3 protein: CASSEGGVGDTQYF; CDR3 DNA: TGTGCCAGCAGTGAAGGGGGGGTGGGGGATACGCAGTATTTT
V gene: TRBV7-2; J gene: TRBJ2-5; clone size: NA; CDR3 length: 15; D gene: TRBD2; CDR3 protein: CASSSQGLGGKTQYF; CDR3 DNA: TGTGCCAGCAGCTCCCAGGGACTAGGGGGGAAGACCCAGTACTTC
V gene: TRBV6-1; J gene: TRBJ2-7; clone size: NA; CDR3 length: 14; D gene: NA; CDR3 protein: CASKMDSRSYEQYF; CDR3 DNA: TGTGCCAGCAAGATGGACAGCCGTTCCTACGAGCAGTACTTC
V gene: TRBV18; J gene: TRBJ2-7; clone size: NA; CDR3 length: 14; D gene: TRBD1; CDR3 protein: CASSPPETGFEQYF; CDR3 DNA: TGTGCCAGCTCACCACCTGAGACAGGGTTCGAGCAGTACTTC
V gene: TRBV30; J gene: TRBJ2-3; clone size: NA; CDR3 length: 15; D gene: TRBD2; CDR3 protein: CAWSSGLAGSDTQYF; CDR3 DNA: TGTGCCTGGAGTAGCGGACTAGCCGGATCAGATACGCAGTATTTT
V gene: TRBV5-6; J gene: TRBJ1-2; clone size: few; CDR3 length: 12; D gene: TRBD1; CDR3 protein: CASSVGQAGYTF; CDR3 DNA: TGTGCCAGCAGCGTGGGACAGGCTGGCTACACCTTC
V gene: TRBV7-3; J gene: TRBJ2-3; clone size: NA; CDR3 length: 12; D gene: NA; CDR3 protein: CASSFPGDTQYF; CDR3 DNA: TGTGCCAGCAGCTTCCCCGGAGATACGCAGTATTTT
V gene: TRBV5-6; J gene: TRBJ2-3; clone size: NA; CDR3 length: 14; D gene: NA; CDR3 protein: CASSLVRGADTQYF; CDR3 DNA: TGTGCCAGCAGCTTGGTTCGCGGGGCAGATACGCAGTATTTT
V gene: TRBV7-6; J gene: TRBJ1-1; clone size: NA; CDR3 length: 17; D gene: TRBD1; CDR3 protein: CASSLAGQGSRNTEAFF; CDR3 DNA: TGTGCCAGCAGCTTAGCGGGACAGGGGAGTCGGAACACTGAAGCTTTCTTT
V gene: TRBV19; J gene: TRBJ2-2; clone size: NA; CDR3 length: 17; D gene: TRBD1; CDR3 protein: CASSSFTGGMNTGELFF; CDR3 DNA: TGTGCCAGTAGCTCCTTTACAGGGGGAATGAACACCGGGGAGCTGTTTTTT
V gene: TRBV7-9; J gene: TRBJ1-5; clone size: NA; CDR3 length: 12; D gene: NA; CDR3 protein: CASSLGGQPQHF; CDR3 DNA: TGTGCCAGCAGCTTGGGAGGGCAGCCCCAGCATTTT
V gene: TRBV28; J gene: TRBJ1-1; clone size: NA; CDR3 length: 14; D gene: NA; CDR3 protein: CASTGGTVNTEAFF; CDR3 DNA: TGTGCCAGCACCGGAGGAACCGTTAACACTGAAGCTTTCTTT
V gene: TRBV30; J gene: TRBJ2-5; clone size: NA; CDR3 length: 14; D gene: TRBD2; CDR3 protein: CACRRGGGAETQYF; CDR3 DNA: TGTGCCTGCAGGCGAGGCGGGGGGGCAGAGACCCAGTACTTC
V gene: TRBV28; J gene: TRBJ2-1; clone size: NA; CDR3 length: 14; D gene: NA; CDR3 protein: CASGSTGSKGEQFF; CDR3 DNA: TGTGCCAGCGGTTCGACCGGTTCAAAGGGTGAGCAGTTCTTC
V gene: TRBV7-9; J gene: TRBJ1-6; clone size: NA; CDR3 length: 15; D gene: TRBD1; CDR3 protein: CASRRDRGNNSPLHF; CDR3 DNA: TGTGCCAGCAGGAGGGACAGGGGGAATAATTCACCCCTCCACTTT
V gene: TRBV19; J gene: TRBJ2-2; clone size: NA; CDR3 length: 15; D gene: NA; CDR3 protein: CASSRQATNTGELFF; CDR3 DNA: TGTGCCAGTAGCCGGCAGGCTACGAACACCGGGGAGCTGTTTTTT
V gene: TRBV27; J gene: TRBJ1-1; clone size: NA; CDR3 length: 15; D gene: NA; CDR3 protein: CASSFNEGIGTLAFF; CDR3 DNA: TGTGCCAGCAGTTTTAACGAGGGGATCGGGACTCTGGCTTTCTTT
V gene: TRBV6-1; J gene: TRBJ1-5; clone size: NA; CDR3 length: 13; D gene: NA; CDR3 protein: CASSFRRDQPQHF; CDR3 DNA: TGTGCCAGCAGTTTTAGGAGGGATCAGCCCCAGCATTTT
V gene: TRBV7-8; J gene: TRBJ2-3; clone size: NA; CDR3 length: 16; D gene: NA; CDR3 protein: CASSLVGAGGTDTQYF; CDR3 DNA: TGTGCCAGCAGCTTAGTGGGGGCGGGGGGCACAGATACGCAGTATTTT
V gene: TRBV5-1; J gene: TRBJ1-1; clone size: NA; CDR3 length: 14; D gene: NA; CDR3 protein: CASSWRGANTEAFF; CDR3 DNA: TGCGCCAGCAGCTGGAGGGGGGCGAACACTGAAGCTTTCTTT
V gene: TRBV4-1; J gene: TRBJ1-1; clone size: NA; CDR3 length: 15; D gene: NA; CDR3 protein: CASSQGTFWNTEAFF; CDR3 DNA: TGCGCCAGCAGCCAGGGAACATTCTGGAACACTGAAGCTTTCTTT
V gene: TRBV27; J gene: TRBJ2-1; clone size: NA; CDR3 length: 16; D gene: NA; CDR3 protein: CASSSRDNPSYNEQFF; CDR3 DNA: TGTGCCAGCAGTTCAAGAGACAACCCCTCCTACAATGAGCAGTTCTTC
V gene: TRBV6-8; J gene: TRBJ1-5; clone size: NA; CDR3 length: 15; D gene: NA; CDR3 protein: CASTPGPAPNQPQHF; CDR3 DNA: TGTGCCAGCACCCCAGGTCCCGCACCCAATCAGCCCCAGCATTTT
V gene: TRBV28; J gene: TRBJ2-2; clone size: NA; CDR3 length: 12; D gene: NA; CDR3 protein: CASSLIDGELFF; CDR3 DNA: TGTGCCAGCAGTTTAATCGACGGGGAGCTGTTTTTT